A single sample gave rise to the 30 T cell receptor beta chains below, sequenced in a study of T cells in Graves' hyperthyroidism and ophthalmopathy. There were TCR beta CDR3 regions amplified from RNA transcripts. Initially, a first-round RT-PCR of the TCR CDR3 employed the HTBI primer set. In TCRdb, the multiplex PCR reads were re-called with MiXCR into one record per CDR3 protein. The sample yields around 300,000 distinct CDR3 sequences, less than 15% seen once. Sequenced material: blood. The receptors here all came from a woman in her thirties with Graves' hyperthyroidism that later progressed to Graves' ophthalmopathy.

At least ten counts were recorded for this clonotype. This chain connects TRBV24-1 to TRBJ2-2; TRBD1 agrees at 10 bases. This CDR3 contains 16 residues. V dropped 6 bases and J dropped 5; count of bases not matched to a gene: 8. Germline V gene sequence: CDR1 KGHDR, CDR2 SFDVKD. The CDR3 DNA sequence: TGTGCCACCAGTCAACCGGGACAGGGGTCAACCGGGGAGCTGTTTTTT. This gives the protein CATSQPGQGSTGELFF.

In this sample, this clonotype turned up many times. J is TRBJ1-5 and V is TRBV30; no firm D call. Germline-derived CDR1 and CDR2 are GTSNPN and SVGIG (reference sequence). The CDR3 loop spans 12 amino acids. With 0 bases removed from V and 6 bases from J, the gap between germline ends came to 6 bases. CDR3 sequence reads: CAWSVPGQPQHF. DNA of the CDR3: TGTGCCTGGAGTGTACCGGGTCAGCCCCAGCATTTT.

This clonotype was counted only a few times. V usage is TRBV3-1 and J usage is TRBJ1-2, with D possibly matching TRBD1 (6 bases). From germline, CDR1 is LGHDT and CDR2 YNNKEL (reference sequence). CDR3 length equals 13 residues. V shed 1 base and J shed 7 bases, with 10 bases lying between them. The CDR3 sequence is CASSQGQVCGYTF. In DNA form, the CDR3 reads TGTGCCAGCAGCCAAGGACAGGTGTGTGGCTACACCTTC.

Remarks on this clonotype: One end of the junction is discordant with germline, which a read error may explain. The chain employs TRBV7-9 and TRBJ2-5; the D gene is possibly TRBD2 (5 bases). The CDR3 totals 15 residues. Germline V gene data show CDR1 as SEHNR and CDR2 as FQNEAQ (reference sequence). The CDR3 region has the DNA TGTGCCAGCAGCCCCAGAGGAGGCCCGGAAGAGGCCCAGTACTTC. Amino acids: CASSPRGGPEEAQYF.

This clonotype was counted ten times or more. The chain couples TRBV7-2 to TRBJ2-2; 12 bases agree with TRBD2. J was trimmed by 0 bases and V by 5 bases; bases with no gene match: 7. The germline V gene has CDR1 SGHTA and CDR2 FQGNSA. This CDR3 spans 18 amino acids. CDR3 in DNA: TGTGCCAGCAGCCAAGGACTAGCGGGATACGCGAACACCGGGGAGCTGTTTTTT. Its translation: CASSQGLAGYANTGELFF.

This clonotype was detected ten times or more. The chain is built from TRBV27 and TRBJ2-1; D call uncertain. The V end was cut by 5 bases, the J end by 8 bases, with 19 bases between. CDR1 and CDR2 (germline): MNHEY, SMNVEV (reference sequence). The CDR3 is 15 amino acids. The CDR3 DNA reads TGTGCCAGCAGTCCCCTAGGAGTTGGGATAGATGAGCAGTTCTTC. Encoded protein: CASSPLGVGIDEQFF.

This clonotype was observed a few times. V and J are TRBV4-3 and TRBJ2-7, with 13 bases identical to TRBD2. The CDR3 sequence is 14 residues long. The trim removed 4 bases at V and 7 bases at J, leaving 4 bases unmatched. Germline-derived CDR1 and CDR2 are LGHNA and YSLEER. The DNA of the CDR3 is TGCGCCAGCAGCCCGTCACTAGCGGGAGGGGAGCAGTACTTC. It codes for CASSPSLAGGEQYF.

In this sample, this clonotype turned up many times. The chain uses TRBV7-9 and TRBJ2-7; D is ambiguous. The CDR3 extends over 13 amino acids. Germline-derived CDR1 and CDR2 are SEHNR and FQNEAQ (reference sequence). Trimming took 0 bases from V and 6 from J, leaving 9 bases between them. CDR3 coding DNA: TGTGCCAGCAGCTTAGCGCCACATCCCGAGCAGTACTTC. Its translation is CASSLAPHPEQYF. Full variable domain (remainder filled in from reference TRBV7-9 and TRBJ2-7): DTGVSQNPRHKITKRGQNVTFRCDPISEHNRLYWYRQTLGQGPEFLTYFQNEAQLEKSRLLSDRFSAERPKGSFSTLEIQRTEQGDSAMYLCASSLAPHPEQYFGPGTRLTVT.

The chain is built from TRBV5-4 and TRBJ1-1; 7 bases fit TRBD1. The CDR3 sequence is 14 residues long. Trimming took 0 bases from V and 8 from J; bases not matched to a gene: 7. Germline-derived CDR1 and CDR2 are SGHNT and YYREEE (reference sequence). CDR3 DNA sequence: TGTGCCAGCAGCTTGGCAGGGGGGCGCATCGAAGCTTTCTTT. This sequence encodes CASSLAGGRIEAFF.

The sample holds many counts of this clonotype. The rearrangement uses TRBV7-2 and TRBJ2-7; D is perhaps TRBD1 (5 bases). This CDR3 is 15 amino acids long. V was shortened by 1 base and J by 4 bases, with 14 bases between the two germline ends. Germline V gene lookup returns CDR1 SGHTA and CDR2 FQGNSA. CDR3 protein: CASSLEGAGQYEQYF. The CDR3 bases are TGTGCCAGCAGCTTAGAAGGGGCTGGGCAGTACGAGCAGTACTTC.

At least ten counts were recorded for this clonotype. The chain is built from TRBV3-1 and TRBJ2-3; possible D gene TRBD1, 6 bases. In germline, CDR1 is LGHDT, CDR2 YNNKEL (reference sequence). The CDR3 sequence is 13 residues long. V was cut by 4 bases and J by 2 bases, with 7 bases left in between. The CDR3 DNA reads TGTGCCAGCAGCCGGGACAACACAGATACGCAGTATTTT. This encodes CASSRDNTDTQYF.

Many counts were recorded for this clonotype. The V gene is TRBV5-1, the J gene TRBJ2-4, with D unresolved. Deletions cut 4 bases from V and 2 bases from J, with 16 bases between. The CDR3 is 16 amino acids. Germline CDR1 and CDR2: SGHRS and YFSETQ. The chain's CDR3 is CASSPSPESTKNIQYF. The CDR3 DNA follows: TGCGCCAGCAGCCCATCCCCGGAGTCTACCAAAAACATTCAGTACTTC.

This clonotype showed up just a few times. The chain combines TRBV7-2 with TRBJ1-4; a weak D match, TRBD1 (5 bases). This CDR3 has 16 amino acids. V dropped 5 bases and J dropped 4 bases, with 17 bases sitting between them. Germline V gives CDR1 SGHTA, CDR2 FQGNSA. The CDR3 DNA reads as TGTGCCAGCAGCCGAAACGGGGGAAGGGGTAATGAAAAACTGTTTTTT. Amino acid sequence: CASSRNGGRGNEKLFF.

In this sample, this clonotype turned up many times. The chain links TRBV6-1 to TRBJ2-7; 7 nucleotides match TRBD2. The CDR3 has 15 amino acids. Germline V gives CDR1 MNHNS, CDR2 SASEGT. V lost 3 bases to trimming and J lost 5 bases; unmatched junction nucleotides: 10. In DNA, the CDR3 is TGTGCCAGCAGTGAGTCAGGCGGGAGAATCCACGAGCAGTACTTC. Translating it yields CASSESGGRIHEQYF.

This clonotype was recorded at least ten times. The DNA of the CDR3 is TGTGCCAGTAGTTGGGACACTTTTAGCAATCAGCCCCAGCATTTT. Translating gives CASSWDTFSNQPQHF. This chain connects TRBV19 to TRBJ1-5, with D perhaps matching TRBD1 (6 bases). Deletions cut 5 bases from V and 0 bases from J, with 11 bases between. Germline CDR1 and CDR2: LNHDA and SQIVND (reference sequence). CDR3 length equals 15 residues.

There are many counts of this clonotype. V is TRBV7-6 and J is TRBJ2-3; D perhaps matches TRBD2 (5 bases). The CDR3 extends over 15 amino acids. V lost 1 base and J lost 4, with 12 bases in between. Per germline, CDR1 SGHVS and CDR2 FNYEAQ. The CDR3 coding sequence is TGTGCCAGCAGCTTAGGAGGGAGTCAACCAGATACGCAGTATTTT. Translation gives CASSLGGSQPDTQYF.

This clonotype has ten or more counts. CDR3 region: CASSGGWTDYEQYF. The CDR3 region has the DNA TGTGCCAGCAGCGGGGGCTGGACGGACTACGAGCAGTACTTC. V gene TRBV12-3 or TRBV12-4 combines with J gene TRBJ2-7, with D perhaps matching TRBD1 or TRBD2 (6 bases each). The CDR3 sequence is 14 residues long. V was cut by 6 bases and J by 3 bases, with 15 bases left in between.

This clonotype has a count of ten or more. DNA of the CDR3: TGTGCCAGCAGTTCACAGGCGAACGAGCAGTACTTC. Amino acid sequence: CASSSQANEQYF. The chain carries TRBV27 and TRBJ2-7, with D possibly being TRBD1 (5 bases). This CDR3 is built from 12 residues. Between the trimmed V and J ends, which lost 4 bases and 5 bases, there was a span of 9 bases. Germline lookup yields CDR1 MNHEY and CDR2 SMNVEV (reference sequence).

This clonotype appeared many times. The chain is built from TRBV6-2 or TRBV6-3 and TRBJ2-7, with a possible D match to TRBD1 (6 bases). The CDR3 consists of 16 residues. V was shortened by 6 bases and J by 6 bases, with 24 bases between the two germline ends. CDR1 and CDR2 (germline): MNHEY, SVGEGT. The DNA of the CDR3 is TGTGCCAGCAGCGATCCCGGACAGCCGGCTTACGGCGAGCAGTACTTC. Translation gives CASSDPGQPAYGEQYF.

This sequence joins TRBV7-3 and TRBJ2-6, with D unresolved. Germline V gene sequence: CDR1 SGHTA, CDR2 FQGTGA. The germline V and J ends were trimmed by 5 bases and 4 bases, with 9 bases remaining between them. The CDR3 spans 14 residues. CDR3: CASSHNGGANVLTF. The CDR3 DNA follows: TGTGCCAGCAGCCATAACGGGGGGGCCAACGTCCTGACTTTC.

This clonotype was seen repeatedly, ten times or more. This chain joins TRBV28 and TRBJ2-3, with 8 bases identical to TRBD1. The J segment lost 2 bases and the V segment lost 1 base, leaving 8 bases of the junction unmatched. CDR1 and CDR2 from the germline V gene are MDHEN and SYDVKM. The CDR3 runs to 17 residues. Here the CDR3 reads CASSLYGRGLLTDTQYF. The CDR3 bases are TGTGCCAGCAGTTTATATGGCAGGGGGCTGCTCACAGATACGCAGTATTTT.

As for this clonotype: One end of the junction does not line up with germline, which may come from a read error. The chain employs TRBV6-1 and TRBJ2-7; either TRBD1 or TRBD2 may supply D (6 bases each). The CDR3 is 14 residues long. Germline V gene sequence: CDR1 MNHNS, CDR2 SASEGT. CDR3 protein: CASREEGGPYEQYF. The DNA of the CDR3 is TGTGCCAGCAGGGAAGAGGGGGGCCCCTACGAGCAGTACTTC.

This clonotype was counted many times. The chain couples TRBV7-3 to TRBJ2-7; possibly TRBD2 for D (6 bases). The CDR3 has 15 residues. With 5 bases removed from V and 3 bases from J, the gap between germline ends came to 17 bases. The germline V gene has CDR1 SGHTA and CDR2 FQGTGA. CDR3: CASSRTGGSGYEQYF. CDR3 coding DNA: TGTGCCAGCAGCCGAACCGGGGGATCTGGCTACGAGCAGTACTTC.

This clonotype has only one observation. The V gene is TRBV6-1, the J gene TRBJ2-3; D may be TRBD2 (7 bases). Trimming removed 5 bases from V and 4 bases from J, with 13 bases in between. This CDR3 contains 14 residues. Germline V CDR1 and CDR2: MNHNS, SASEGT. The CDR3 DNA sequence: TGTGCCAGCAGTCCAAGGGGGGGGGCAGATACGCAGTATTTT. Translated, it gives CASSPRGGADTQYF.

This clonotype was seen repeatedly, ten times or more. The rearrangement joins TRBV5-1 to TRBJ2-7, with 9 bases identical to TRBD2. The CDR3 is 15 amino acids. J lost 5 bases, V lost 4 bases, and 10 bases had no gene match. Germline CDR1 and CDR2: SGHRS and YFSETQ. CDR3 amino acids: CASSELGTSWHEQYF. In DNA form, the CDR3 reads TGCGCCAGCAGCGAACTGGGGACTAGCTGGCACGAGCAGTACTTC.

This clonotype showed up many times. The chain recombines TRBV18 with TRBJ2-3; D assignment may be TRBD1 or TRBD2 (6 bases each). CDR1 is KGHSH and CDR2 is LQKENI in the germline V gene. V lost 10 bases, J lost 1 base, and 18 bases lay in between. This CDR3 spans 15 amino acids. The CDR3 reads CATTGRGTGTDTQYF. In DNA, the CDR3 is TGTGCCACAACAGGGAGAGGGACTGGCACAGATACGCAGTATTTT.

This clonotype was counted many times. The V and J genes are TRBV10-3 and TRBJ1-1; a weak D match, TRBD1 (5 bases). Looked up from germline, CDR1 is ENHRY and CDR2 is SYGVKD. The length of the CDR3 is 13 residues. V lost 2 bases and J lost 11, with 15 bases in between. CDR3 in amino acids: CAISEERARGAFF. The CDR3 DNA reads TGTGCCATCAGTGAGGAGAGGGCACGGGGCGCTTTCTTT.

This clonotype has a count of ten or more. The chain recombines TRBV7-2 with TRBJ1-2; D is unresolved. Germline V gives CDR1 SGHTA, CDR2 FQGNSA. Trimming took off 7 bases at V and 8 bases at J, with 20 bases between the two ends. The CDR3 runs to 14 residues. The CDR3, as DNA: TGTGCCAGCACCCCTTCAGACCGGAACGGCGGCTACACCTTC. Encoded protein: CASTPSDRNGGYTF.

This clonotype appeared many times. The chain employs TRBV5-1 and TRBJ2-3; no reliable D call. Trimming cost V 2 bases and J 1 base, with 11 bases left between them. The CDR3 runs 15 residues. CDR1 SGHRS and CDR2 YFSETQ come from the germline V gene. CDR3 sequence reads: CASSFDDPRTDTQYF. CDR3 nucleotides: TGCGCCAGCAGCTTTGACGATCCCCGCACAGATACGCAGTATTTT.

Worth noting for this clonotype: A read error may account for a junction end that differs from germline. This chain uses TRBV15 with TRBJ1-4; 7 bases line up with TRBD1. Germline CDR1 and CDR2: LNHNV and YYDKDF (reference sequence). This CDR3 comprises 15 residues. CDR3 nucleotide sequence: TGTGCCACCAGCGGGATGGGGACAGCGGAGGAAAAAGTGTTTTTT. Its protein product is CATSGMGTAEEKVFF.